This TCR beta chain was retrieved from a study of metastatic and nonmetastatic thyroid tumors. The overall study: Repertoire comparisons spanned blood and tumor or nodule tissue from malignant and benign thyroid patients.

The entire patient cohort was treatment-naive prior to thyroid surgery. MiXCR re-clonotyped the PCR reads for TCRdb. Found here are 50,000 or so clones, about a sixth of them singletons; the top ten hold around 3%. This clone was seen repeatedly, ten times or more. V dropped 1 base and J dropped 2 bases, with 7 bases sitting between them. The CDR3 runs to 13 residues. Germline CDR1 reads DFQATT; CDR2 reads SNEGSKA (reference sequence). The source material was blood. The receptor's source is a female donor with papillary thyroid cancer or a benign thyroid nodule (not recorded which). Some clones in this sample may be carry-over from other donors' samples. J is TRBJ2-3 and V is TRBV20-1; D is unclear. DNA of the CDR3: TGCAGTGCTAGAGTAGGTGCCACAGATACGCAGTATTTT. Amino acids: CSARVGATDTQYF.